Only one count was recorded for the clone carrying this T cell receptor beta chain. The data originate from a study of blood T cell repertoires in COVID-19. Study as a whole: The origin of the acute and convalescent COVID-19 samples was the United States, Italy and Spain. Nucleic acid was either cDNA or gDNA, and it came from T cells, B-cell-depleted T cells, or PBMCs.

Authors' methods: Reference gene primer amplification gave estimated nucleated cell counts. Data came from immunoSEQ multiplex PCR; TCRdb stores just in-frame clones and leaves some out. V, J and clone size reflect that table, while D and trimming were determined from the DNA. Seen here are some 300,000 clones, 80% to 90% observed once, and the top ten hold under 15%. This CDR3 is built from 16 residues. Germline lookup yields CDR1 MNHEY and CDR2 SMNVEV (reference sequence). Unmatched junction bases numbered 7, after V lost 5 bases and J lost 1 base. Seattle patients were enrolled during active infection and followed longitudinally.

This receptor was identified in a woman in her 70s with COVID-19, enrolled during active disease. V usage is TRBV27 and J usage is TRBJ2-3, with 9 bases aligning to TRBD2. The sample was peripheral blood. CDR3 protein: CASSRLSGGGTDTQYF. CDR3 in DNA: TGTGCCAGCAGTCGGCTTAGCGGGGGCGGCACAGATACGCAGTATTTT.